These T cell receptor beta chains were read from a single sample in a study of blood T cell repertoires in COVID-19. Clones were sequenced by immunoSEQ multiplex PCR, and TCRdb holds only the in-frame ones, with some missing. The sample consists of about 200,000 clones, roughly 79% of them appearing once. Sequenced material: peripheral blood. Receptors were obtained from a human donor with acute or convalescent COVID-19. The donor label of this sample is uncertain. Both conserved end residues are part of each CDR3.

v_gene	len	j_gene	CDR3aa
TRBV20-1	13	TRBJ2-4	CSASRPGEGVQYF
TRBV4-3	17	TRBJ1-2	CASSQDRLTGVRYGYTF
TRBV6-2/TRBV6-3	16	TRBJ2-2	CASSFRHPQNTGELFF
TRBV7-3	18	TRBJ2-7	CASSPEEQRLAGTYEQYF
TRBV10-1	13	TRBJ1-4	CASSPQPNEKLFF
TRBV2	14	TRBJ2-7	CASRRRWASYEQYF
TRBV12-3/TRBV12-4	13	TRBJ2-7	CASQHRGQGEQYF
TRBV12-3/TRBV12-4	13	TRBJ1-1	CASGGTGRTEAFF
TRBV10-3	15	TRBJ2-7	CAISDPGLAGFEQYF
TRBV6-5	14	TRBJ2-7	CASRPPGQAYEQYF
TRBV6-5	13	TRBJ2-7	CASRGWDTYEQYF
TRBV18	16	TRBJ1-4	CASSEGQAGGNEKLFF
TRBV5-4	14	TRBJ2-1	CASSSQEGNNEQFF
TRBV12-3/TRBV12-4	13	TRBJ2-1	CASCRTSGAEQFF
TRBV7-9	16	TRBJ2-1	CASSPKADLGGDEQFF
TRBV5-4	15	TRBJ2-1	CASSFDSDSYNEQFF
TRBV2	16	TRBJ1-5	CASSGVAGGGNQPQHF